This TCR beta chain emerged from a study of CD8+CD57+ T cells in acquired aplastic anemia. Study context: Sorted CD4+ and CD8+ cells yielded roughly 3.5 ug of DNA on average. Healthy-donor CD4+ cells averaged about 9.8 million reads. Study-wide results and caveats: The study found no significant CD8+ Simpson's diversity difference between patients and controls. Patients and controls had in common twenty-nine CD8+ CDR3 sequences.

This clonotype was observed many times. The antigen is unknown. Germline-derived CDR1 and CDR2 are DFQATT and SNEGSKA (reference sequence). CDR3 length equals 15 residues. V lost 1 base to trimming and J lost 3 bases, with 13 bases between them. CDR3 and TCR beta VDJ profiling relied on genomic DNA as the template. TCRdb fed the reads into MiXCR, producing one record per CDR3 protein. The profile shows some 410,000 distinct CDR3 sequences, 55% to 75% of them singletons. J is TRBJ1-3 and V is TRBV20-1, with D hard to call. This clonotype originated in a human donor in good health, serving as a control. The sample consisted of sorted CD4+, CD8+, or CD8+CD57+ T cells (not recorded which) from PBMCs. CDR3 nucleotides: TGCAGTGCTAGAGGGGAACAGATTTATGGAAACACCATATATTTT. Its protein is CSARGEQIYGNTIYF.